This T cell receptor beta chain was sequenced for a study of cytomegalovirus exposure and HLA in healthy donors. Study-level findings and limits: A list of 150 to 200 TCR beta chains associated with cytomegalovirus was given.

Germline lookup yields CDR1 MDHEN and CDR2 SYDVKM. Trimming removed 4 bases at V and 0 bases at J, with 13 bases between. The CDR3 extends over 16 amino acids. Clones were read by immunoSEQ multiplex PCR, and TCRdb kept only the in-frame ones, dropping some. The profile shows roughly 250,000 clones, 86% of them singletons. This clone showed up just a few times. The antigen remains unidentified. The sample comprised PBMCs. The V and J genes are TRBV28 and TRBJ1-5, with D maybe TRBD1 (5 bases). This TCR came from a woman in her twenties or thirties in good health and CMV-seropositive. The CDR3 is CASSYTLTVSNQPQHF. The CDR3 DNA reads TGTGCCAGCAGTTACACACTGACAGTTAGCAATCAGCCCCAGCATTTT. Filled out from reference TRBV28 and TRBJ1-5, the complete variable domain reads DVKVTQSSRYLVKRTGEKVFLECVQDMDHENMFWYRQDPGLGLRLIYFSYDVKMKEKGDIPEGYSVSREKKERFSLILESASTNQTSMYLCASSYTLTVSNQPQHFGDGTRLSIL.